This TCR beta chain was obtained from a study of cytomegalovirus exposure and HLA in healthy donors. The CDR3 has 14 amino acids. The V gene lost 2 bases and the J gene lost 1 base, with 8 bases spanning the gap. The germline CDR1 and CDR2 sequences are SEHNR and FQNEAQ (reference sequence). This clone was seen only a few times. Both 60 Vbeta primers and 13 Jbeta primers went into the PCR. Measured with immunoSEQ multiplex PCR; TCRdb has only the in-frame clones, and not every one. Counted here are under 55,000 clones, around 80% occurring once; the ten biggest clones make up 8.1%. This rearrangement joins TRBV7-9 to TRBJ1-1; TRBD1 might be the D (5 bases). This receptor was identified in a man under 40 in good health and CMV-seropositive. The source material was PBMCs. The CDR3: CASSLLTENTEAFF. In DNA, the CDR3 is TGTGCCAGCAGCTTATTGACAGAGAACACTGAAGCTTTCTTT.